Following are 21 T cell receptor beta chains from one sample sequenced in a study of OX40 agonist ivuxolimab in advanced cancers. The table came from immunoSEQ multiplex PCR; TCRdb's copy has only in-frame clones and leaves some out. The sample holds about 64,000 clones; roughly 84% are singletons and the top ten take about 2.3%. Specimen: CD4+ or CD8+ T cells sorted from blood, collected in a trial of the OX40 agonist ivuxolimab. The source of these receptors is an adult with an advanced solid tumor such as melanoma, head and neck, liver or kidney cancer.

The CDR3 sequence is CASSGLKGGSPLHF. The CDR3 DNA reads as TGTGCCAGCAGTGGTTTGAAGGGAGGGTCACCCCTCCACTTT. This sequence joins TRBV2 and TRBJ1-6; the D is unclear. V lost 4 bases, J lost 10 bases, and 14 bases lay in between. CDR1 and CDR2 (germline): SNHLY, FYNNEI. This CDR3 comprises 14 residues.

The chain recombines TRBV5-1 with TRBJ2-1; 13 nucleotides match TRBD2. Germline lookup yields CDR1 SGHRS and CDR2 YFSETQ. The CDR3 has 13 amino acids. The junction had 2 bases not matched to a gene; V was cut back by 2 bases and J by 12 bases. Written as DNA, the CDR3 is TGCGCCAGCAGCTTTACTAGCGGGAGGGGGCAGTTCTTC. Translation: CASSFTSGRGQFF.

CDR3 amino acids: CASSRQGAGGNTIYF. CDR3 in DNA: TGTGCCAGCAGCCGACAGGGGGCGGGCGGAAACACCATATATTTT. This sequence joins TRBV6-5 and TRBJ1-3; 10 nucleotides align to TRBD1. Germline V gene data show CDR1 as MNHEY and CDR2 as SVGAGI. The trim removed 6 bases at V and 4 bases at J, leaving 6 bases unmatched. The CDR3 length is 15 residues.

This clone has just one count. V usage is TRBV6-6 and J usage is TRBJ1-1; D unclear. The CDR3 totals 13 residues. The V end was cut by 2 bases, the J end by 1 base, with 5 bases between. In germline, CDR1 is MNHNY, CDR2 SVGAGI (reference sequence). The CDR3 sequence: CASSYGENTEAFF. Written as DNA, the CDR3 is TGTGCCAGCAGTTACGGAGAGAACACTGAAGCTTTCTTT.

Judged by abundance, this clone is medium-sized (0.01 to 0.1%). CDR3 bases: TGTGCCAGCAGCCCTGGGGACGGCGGGGGAGGAGAGACCCAGTACTTC. It codes for CASSPGDGGGGETQYF. The chain recombines TRBV7-9 with TRBJ2-5; 7 nucleotides line up with TRBD2. Per the germline V gene, CDR1 is SEHNR and CDR2 is FQNEAQ (reference sequence). With V trimmed by 5 bases and J by 4 bases, 13 bases remained unmatched. There are 16 residues in the CDR3.

V and J are TRBV5-1 and TRBJ2-7, with a possible D match to TRBD1 (6 bases). This CDR3 is built from 12 residues. V lost 6 bases and J 7 bases, leaving 14 bases between the germline ends. Germline lookup yields CDR1 SGHRS and CDR2 YFSETQ. The CDR3 spells CASTKRQGEQYF. In DNA form, the CDR3 reads TGCGCCAGCACTAAAAGGCAGGGGGAGCAGTACTTC.

This clone was picked up a small number of times. This chain links TRBV27 with TRBJ1-5, with 9 bases matching TRBD1. The CDR3 runs to 15 residues. Germline assignment: CDR1 MNHEY and CDR2 SMNVEV (reference sequence). V lost 6 bases, J lost 5 bases, and 8 bases stayed unmatched. As DNA, the CDR3 is TGTGCCAGCAGGAACAGGGGGCGGACGGATCAGCCCCAGCATTTT. Its translation: CASRNRGRTDQPQHF.

The chain has TRBV11-2 and TRBJ2-7; either TRBD1 or TRBD2 may fit D (5 bases each). This CDR3 contains 13 residues. Germline V gives CDR1 SGHAT, CDR2 FQNNGV. V was cut by 4 bases and J by 7 bases, with 14 bases left in between. CDR3 loop: CASSSPRGQEQYF. In DNA form, the CDR3 reads TGTGCCAGCAGCTCCCCTCGGGGCCAGGAGCAGTACTTC.

This clone occurred once. The chain has TRBV5-1 and TRBJ1-2; D is uncertain. This CDR3 comprises 15 residues. Trimming left V 2 bases short and J 2 bases short, with 13 bases between. From germline, CDR1 is SGHRS and CDR2 YFSETQ. CDR3 sequence (DNA): TGCGCCAGCAGCTTTTGCCCCCCCCGCAACTATGGCTACACCTTC. Residues: CASSFCPPRNYGYTF.

This clone was seen more than once but under ten times. The gene calls are TRBV21-1 and TRBJ1-6. TRBV21-1 is a known pseudogene. This CDR3 has 15 residues. The CDR3 reads CASPGTLTHNSPLHF. The CDR3 nucleotides read TGTGCCAGTCCCGGGACCCTTACACATAATTCACCCCTCCACTTT.

This clone has just one count. The rearrangement joins TRBV11-3 to TRBJ1-5; tentative D call: TRBD1 (6 bases). The V and J ends lost 4 bases and 5 bases respectively, with 15 bases between them. Germline CDR1 reads SGHNT; CDR2 reads YENEEA. The CDR3 extends over 15 amino acids. In DNA form, the CDR3 reads TGTGCCAGCAGCTCGAGAGTCGCAGGGGATCAGCCCCAGCATTTT. Translated, it gives CASSSRVAGDQPQHF.

The CDR3 nucleotides read TGTGCCAGCAGCCGAGGACTGAGAGGGGGCGAGCAGTACTTC. Its protein product is CASSRGLRGGEQYF. The genes are TRBV7-9 and TRBJ2-7; TRBD1 might be the D (6 bases). The CDR3 is 14 amino acids. V was pared by 5 bases and J by 6 bases, with 17 bases between. Germline CDR1 and CDR2: SEHNR and FQNEAQ (reference sequence).

V usage is TRBV5-4 and J usage is TRBJ2-7, with 8 positions matching TRBD1. CDR1 SGHNT and CDR2 YYREEE come from the germline V gene (reference sequence). V gave up 2 bases and J gave up 1 base; unmatched junction bases: 5. CDR3 length: 15 amino acids. The CDR3 nucleotides are TGTGCCAGCAGCTTTGGGACAGGAATTTCCTACGAGCAGTACTTC. Translation gives CASSFGTGISYEQYF.

This sequence joins TRBV5-1 and TRBJ1-6; 9 bases are shared with TRBD1. The germline V gene encodes CDR1 SGHRS and CDR2 YFSETQ. J gave up 9 bases and V 0 bases, and 4 bases lay outside the gene matches. The CDR3 is 15 residues long. The CDR3, as DNA: TGCGCCAGCAGCTTGGAGGGACAGGGCGGTTCACCCCTCCACTTT. This sequence encodes CASSLEGQGGSPLHF.

J is TRBJ2-7 and V is TRBV4-1; 15 bases match TRBD2. The CDR3 totals 17 residues. Germline CDR1 MGHRA, CDR2 YSYEKL. The J segment lost 4 bases and the V segment lost 0 bases, leaving 4 bases of the junction unmatched. CDR3: CASSQDGTSGRIYEQYF. DNA of the CDR3: TGCGCCAGCAGCCAAGACGGGACTAGCGGGAGGATATACGAGCAGTACTTC.

The chain links TRBV27 to TRBJ1-2, with a tentative D call TRBD1 (5 bases). The V end lost 3 bases, the J end lost 8 bases, and 19 bases lay between the germline ends. Germline-derived CDR1 and CDR2 are MNHEY and SMNVEV (reference sequence). The CDR3 covers 15 residues. This chain's CDR3 is CASSFRPGLWGGYTF. As DNA, the CDR3 is TGTGCCAGCAGTTTCCGACCGGGGCTTTGGGGGGGCTACACCTTC.

The table lists this clone with a few counts. This chain uses TRBV30 with TRBJ2-3; 10 nucleotides align to TRBD2. The CDR3 is 17 amino acids. In germline, CDR1 is GTSNPN, CDR2 SVGIG (reference sequence). The V segment lost 1 base and the J segment 4 bases; nucleotides outside the gene matches: 11. The CDR3 spells CAWSERTSGNLADTQYF. The CDR3 nucleotides read TGTGCCTGGAGTGAACGGACTAGCGGAAACTTGGCAGATACGCAGTATTTT.

This clone was detected only once. The chain links TRBV5-4 to TRBJ2-2; D is ambiguous. The V gene lost 7 bases and the J gene lost 0 bases, with 13 bases spanning the gap. Germline assignment: CDR1 SGHNT and CDR2 YYREEE (reference sequence). The CDR3 length is 15 residues. The CDR3: CASSPLATNTGELFF. DNA of the CDR3: TGTGCCAGCTCCCCTCTGGCGACGAACACCGGGGAGCTGTTTTTT.

V gene TRBV5-1 combines with J gene TRBJ1-3, with 7 positions matching TRBD1. J was trimmed by 2 bases and V by 4 bases; bases with no gene match: 6. This CDR3 is 15 amino acids long. From germline, CDR1 is SGHRS and CDR2 YFSETQ. CDR3 sequence reads: CASSDTGATGNTIYF. The DNA of the CDR3 is TGCGCCAGCAGCGATACAGGGGCAACTGGAAACACCATATATTTT.

A few counts support this clone. In DNA form, the CDR3 reads TGTGCCAGCTCCGCCGACAGTAACCCTAACTATGGCTACACCTTC. Translation gives CASSADSNPNYGYTF. The rearrangement joins TRBV18 to TRBJ1-2; possible D gene TRBD1, 5 bases. Trimming took off 6 bases at V and 0 bases at J, with 14 bases between the two ends. Per the germline V gene, CDR1 is KGHSH and CDR2 is LQKENI. The CDR3 sequence is 15 residues long.

The rearrangement links TRBV7-9 to TRBJ2-7, with 7 positions matching TRBD1. V gave up 1 base and J gave up 2 bases; unmatched junction bases: 8. This CDR3 spans 16 amino acids. In germline, CDR1 is SEHNR, CDR2 FQNEAQ (reference sequence). The CDR3 loop reads CASSLGDRQGTYEQYF. The CDR3 DNA reads TGTGCCAGCAGCTTAGGAGACAGACAGGGTACCTACGAGCAGTACTTC.